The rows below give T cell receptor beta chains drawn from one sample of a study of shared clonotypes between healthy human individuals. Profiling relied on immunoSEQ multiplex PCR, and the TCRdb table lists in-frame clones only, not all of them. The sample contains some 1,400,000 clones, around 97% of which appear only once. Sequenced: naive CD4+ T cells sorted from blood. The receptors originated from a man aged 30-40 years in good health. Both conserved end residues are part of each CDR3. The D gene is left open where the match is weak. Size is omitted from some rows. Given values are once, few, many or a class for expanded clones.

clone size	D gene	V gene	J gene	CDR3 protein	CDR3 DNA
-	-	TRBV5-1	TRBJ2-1	CASSLEGGRNNEQFF	TGCGCCAGCAGCTTGGAGGGGGGTCGGAACAATGAGCAGTTCTTC
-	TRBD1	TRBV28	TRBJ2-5	CASGRTGDQETQYF	TGTGCCAGCGGAAGGACAGGGGACCAAGAGACCCAGTACTTC
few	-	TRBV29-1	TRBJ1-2	CSVDAGPNGYTF	TGCAGCGTTGACGCAGGCCCTAATGGCTACACCTTC
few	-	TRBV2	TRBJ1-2	CASTEQIYGYTF	TGTGCCAGCACTGAACAGATCTATGGCTACACCTTC
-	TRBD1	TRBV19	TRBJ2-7	CASSKRGQGTYEQYF	TGTGCCAGTAGTAAACGGGGACAGGGAACCTACGAGCAGTACTTC
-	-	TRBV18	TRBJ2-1	CASGGYNEQFF	TGTGCCAGCGGCGGCTACAATGAGCAGTTCTTC
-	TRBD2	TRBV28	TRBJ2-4	CASSFGLAGGGAKNIQYF	TGTGCCAGCAGTTTCGGGCTAGCGGGAGGGGGAGCCAAAAACATTCAGTACTTC
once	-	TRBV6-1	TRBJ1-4	CASMSGGANEKLFF	TGTGCCAGCATGTCGGGGGGCGCAAATGAAAAACTGTTTTTT
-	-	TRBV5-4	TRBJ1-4	CASSSQVDEKLFF	TGTGCCAGCAGCTCGCAGGTCGATGAAAAACTGTTTTTT
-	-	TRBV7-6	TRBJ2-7	CASSLSKGFYEQYF	TGTGCCAGCAGCTTATCCAAGGGGTTTTACGAGCAGTACTTC
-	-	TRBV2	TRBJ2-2	CASRSRGFGELFF	TGTGCCAGCAGAAGTAGGGGTTTCGGGGAGCTGTTTTTT
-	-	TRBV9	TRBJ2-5	CASSVGGAATVPQYF	TGTGCCAGCAGCGTAGGAGGCGCGGCGACAGTCCCCCAGTACTTC
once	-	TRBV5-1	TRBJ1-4	CASSFRQNEKLFF	TGCGCCAGCAGCTTCCGACAAAATGAAAAACTGTTTTTT
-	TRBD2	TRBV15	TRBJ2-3	CATTDPGRDPPQYF	TGTGCCACCACCGACCCCGGGAGGGATCCCCCGCAGTATTTT
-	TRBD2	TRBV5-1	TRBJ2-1	CASTTTISGSPYNEQFF	TGCGCCAGCACCACAACCATTAGCGGGTCCCCCTACAATGAGCAGTTCTTC
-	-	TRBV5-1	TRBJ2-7	CASSADRNSYEQYF	TGCGCCAGCAGCGCCGACAGAAACTCCTACGAGCAGTACTTC
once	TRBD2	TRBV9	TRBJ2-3	CASRKGLASTDTQYF	TGTGCCAGCAGGAAGGGACTAGCGAGCACAGATACGCAGTATTTT
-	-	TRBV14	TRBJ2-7	CASTEGPLSSYEQYF	TGTGCCAGCACGGAGGGACCGCTTAGCTCCTACGAGCAGTACTTC
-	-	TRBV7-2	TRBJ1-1	CASSLARGEAFF	TGTGCCAGCAGCTTAGCCAGGGGAGAAGCTTTCTTT
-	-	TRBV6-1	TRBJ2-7	CASSEAMEYRLYEQYF	TGTGCCAGCAGTGAAGCAATGGAGTATCGACTCTACGAGCAGTACTTC
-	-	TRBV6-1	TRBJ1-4	CASNPLPTEKLFF	TGTGCCAGCAACCCACTCCCGACGGAAAAACTGTTTTTT
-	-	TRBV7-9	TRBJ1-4	CASTYTQGRLREKLFF	TGTGCCAGCACCTACACCCAGGGGCGATTACGGGAAAAACTGTTTTTT
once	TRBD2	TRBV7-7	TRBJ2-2	CASSLVQGTSGRIGELFF	TGTGCCAGCAGCTTAGTTCAAGGGACTAGCGGGAGAATTGGGGAGCTGTTTTTT
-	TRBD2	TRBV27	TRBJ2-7	CASSLSWEGRAYEQYF	TGTGCCAGCAGTTTATCGTGGGAGGGCAGAGCCTACGAGCAGTACTTC
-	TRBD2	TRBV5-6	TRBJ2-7	CASSLRTSGSMYEQYF	TGTGCCAGCAGCCTCCGGACTAGCGGGAGTATGTACGAGCAGTACTTC
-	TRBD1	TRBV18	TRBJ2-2	CASSPGTVTGELFF	TGTGCCAGCTCACCAGGGACAGTCACCGGGGAGCTGTTTTTT
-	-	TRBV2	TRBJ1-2	CASSVGGLQYGYTF	TGTGCCAGCAGCGTAGGTGGACTCCAGTATGGCTACACCTTC
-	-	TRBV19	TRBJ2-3	CASSRGPGDTQYF	TGTGCCAGTAGTAGAGGACCCGGCGATACGCAGTATTTT
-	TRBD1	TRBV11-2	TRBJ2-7	CASSPTGPGYEQYF	TGTGCCAGCAGCCCGACAGGGCCCGGATACGAGCAGTACTTC
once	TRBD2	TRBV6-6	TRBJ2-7	CASRLAGRGYEQYF	TGTGCCAGCAGGTTAGCGGGCCGGGGCTACGAGCAGTACTTC
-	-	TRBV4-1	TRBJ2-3	CASSRSLTPAPSDTQYF	TGCGCCAGCAGCCGCTCTCTCACTCCAGCCCCCTCCGATACGCAGTATTTT
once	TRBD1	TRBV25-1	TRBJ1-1	CASWDRETFF	TGTGCCAGCTGGGACAGGGAAACTTTCTTT
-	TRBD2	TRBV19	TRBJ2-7	CATSGSGGRYEQYF	TGTGCCACCAGTGGTAGCGGGGGGCGGTACGAGCAGTACTTC
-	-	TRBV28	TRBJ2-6	CASRTGANVLTF	TGTGCCAGCAGAACTGGGGCCAACGTCCTGACTTTC
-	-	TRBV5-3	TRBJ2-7	CARSSLGFPYEQYF	TGTGCCAGAAGCTCTCTCGGGTTTCCCTACGAGCAGTACTTC
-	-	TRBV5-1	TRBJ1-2	CASSLNRGPNYGYTF	TGCGCCAGCAGCTTGAATAGGGGACCTAACTATGGCTACACCTTC
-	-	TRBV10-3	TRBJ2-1	CAISEGGSYNEQFF	TGTGCCATCAGTGAAGGGGGTTCCTACAATGAGCAGTTCTTC
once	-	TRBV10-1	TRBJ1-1	CASSADRNTEAFF	TGCGCCAGCAGCGCTGACAGGAACACTGAAGCTTTCTTT
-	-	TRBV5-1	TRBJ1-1	CASSLGSSEAFF	TGCGCCAGCAGCTTGGGAAGCAGTGAAGCTTTCTTT